A single sample gave rise to the 3 T cell receptor beta chains below, sequenced in a study of cytomegalovirus exposure and HLA in healthy donors. PCR primers comprised 60 Vbeta and 13 Jbeta primers. The method was immunoSEQ multiplex PCR; TCRdb's version includes in-frame clones alone and lacks a portion of them. Of more than 150,000 clones detected, 82% appear once; the ten largest clones hold about 1.5%. The specimen sequenced was PBMCs. These receptors all stem from a man in his forties in good health and CMV-seronegative.

The V gene is TRBV27, the J gene TRBJ1-4, with 9 nucleotides matching TRBD1. The junction had 4 bases not matched to a gene; V was cut back by 4 bases and J by 4 bases. CDR3 length: 15 amino acids. Germline V CDR1 and CDR2: MNHEY, SMNVEV (reference sequence). The chain's CDR3 is CASSSRTGVNEKLFF. In DNA form, the CDR3 reads TGTGCCAGCAGTTCGAGGACAGGGGTTAATGAAAAACTGTTTTTT.

The rearrangement links TRBV6-5 to TRBJ2-7; weak D call: TRBD1 (7 bases). CDR1 and CDR2 from the germline V gene are MNHEY and SVGAGI. V lost 3 bases, J lost 2 bases, and 14 bases lay in between. The CDR3 consists of 15 residues. The CDR3 DNA sequence: TGTGCCAGCAGTTATCAGGGACAGCGGGCCTACGAGCAGTACTTC. This encodes CASSYQGQRAYEQYF.

The chain links TRBV5-1 to TRBJ2-1; TRBD1 is a possible D gene (6 bases). The CDR3 runs 15 residues. Trimming cost V 0 bases and J 8 bases, with 15 bases left between them. Per the germline V gene, CDR1 is SGHRS and CDR2 is YFSETQ. The CDR3: CASSLGAGEMYEQFF. For the CDR3, the DNA is TGCGCCAGCAGCTTGGGGGCAGGGGAGATGTATGAGCAGTTCTTC.